This TCR beta chain was recorded in a study of blood T cells in healthy people across ages. In the study overall: Template switching recovered approximately one barcoded beta molecule for every two T cells.

The use of a sample-barcoded 5' primer and a J-beta primer mix characterized a second PCR of about 6 to 11 cycles. A template-switch adaptor containing 12 random nucleotides labeled each cDNA molecule. TCRdb re-derived calls from the 5' RACE reads in MiXCR, one entry per CDR3 protein. This sample has almost 800,000 distinct CDR3 sequences, with more than 45% found just once. In germline, CDR1 is SGHRS, CDR2 YFSETQ. This CDR3 contains 15 residues. Trimming left V 0 bases short and J 4 bases short, with 13 bases between. This clonotype was sampled from a man aged 25 to 45 in good health. The chain carries TRBV5-1 and TRBJ1-2; D is undetermined. Sequences were obtained from blood. CDR3 residues: CASSLGTASGYGYTF. The DNA for the CDR3 is TGCGCCAGCAGCTTGGGGACCGCCTCTGGCTATGGCTACACCTTC. Together with reference TRBV5-1 and TRBJ1-2, the CDR3 gives the full variable domain: KAGVTQTPRYLIKTRGQQVTLSCSPISGHRSVSWYQQTPGQGLQFLFEYFSETQRNKGNFPGRFSGRQFSNSRSEMNVSTLELGDSALYLCASSLGTASGYGYTFGSGTRLTVV.